The entry that follows covers one T cell receptor (beta chain) sequence. What it recognizes is unknown. The germline CDR1 and CDR2 sequences are SGHRS and YFSETQ. The CDR3 is 14 amino acids. Trimming took off 2 bases at V and 3 bases at J, with 11 bases between the two ends. The sample is drawn from a study of T cells after posttransplantation cyclophosphamide. The study's findings and limits: Later blood repertoires were often dominated by clones from the donor CD8+ memory compartment. Blood and skin or GI T cell repertoires showed limited TRB overlap. After PTCy, TRB diversity resembled that of CNI/methotrexate controls.

Method: immunoSEQ multiplex PCR; TCRdb's copy keeps in-frame clones and lacks some. The table includes approximately 23,000 clones, roughly 88% detected once. The chain has TRBV5-1 and TRBJ1-2, with TRBD1 as a possible D gene (6 bases). Sequencing was performed on PBMCs. This receptor was identified in a woman aged 60 to 75 with a blood cancer, CMV-positive, and with a related stem cell donor. CDR3 DNA: TGCGCCAGCAGCTTCCGGGCAGGGGACTATGGCTACACCTTC. Amino acids: CASSFRAGDYGYTF.